The T cell receptor beta chain described here comes from a study of cytomegalovirus exposure and HLA in healthy donors. Study summary: HLA-typed donors were the source of roughly 80 million unique TCRs held in an early data release.

Study-level results: Excluded were some V segments that proved indistinguishable, including TRBV6-2 and TRBV6-3.

On this clone: As yet, its antigen is unknown.

Germline V gene lookup returns CDR1 LNHDA and CDR2 SQIVND (reference sequence). The CDR3 is 14 amino acids. Trimming left V 0 bases short and J 4 bases short, with 9 bases between. The PCR contained 60 Vbeta and 13 Jbeta primers. Profiled with immunoSEQ multiplex PCR; TCRdb holds only in-frame clones, not every one. This sample yields approximately 87,000 clones, of which 81% are seen a single time; 4.2% belongs to the top ten. The receptor comes from a woman in her sixties or seventies in good health and CMV-seropositive. This chain connects TRBV19 to TRBJ1-1; possibly TRBD1 for D (5 bases). Material for sequencing was PBMCs. The CDR3, as DNA: TGTGCCAGTAGTATAGATCAGGGTGGCACTGAAGCTTTCTTT. It encodes CASSIDQGGTEAFF.